Below, 24 T cell receptor beta chains from the same sample are listed, as sequenced in a study of neurological immune-mediated disorders. MiXCR, applied by TCRdb to the 5' RACE reads, yields one record per CDR3 protein. The table includes 40,000 or so distinct CDR3 sequences, nearly 5% detected once. The material sequenced was CD4+ T cells from blood. These receptors all stem from a man aged 18 to 35 in good health.

This clonotype was seen at least ten times. The V and J genes are TRBV7-8 and TRBJ2-7, with D unresolved. Germline-derived CDR1 and CDR2 are SGHVS and FQNEAQ. V was trimmed by 1 base and J by 4 bases, leaving 8 bases between them. The CDR3 loop spans 13 amino acids. The CDR3: CASSLDRIYEQYF. The CDR3 DNA reads as TGTGCCAGCAGCTTAGATCGGATTTACGAGCAGTACTTC.

This clonotype was observed at least ten times. The V gene is TRBV7-6, the J gene TRBJ2-1, with TRBD2 identical over 15 bases. Germline V gives CDR1 SGHVS, CDR2 FNYEAQ. J lost 7 bases, V lost 11 bases, and 3 bases had no gene match. The CDR3 is made up of 13 amino acids. The CDR3 here is CAGGTSGGNEQFF. DNA of the CDR3: TGTGCCGGCGGGACTAGCGGGGGGAATGAGCAGTTCTTC.

This clonotype showed up many times. This sequence joins TRBV2 and TRBJ1-2; possibly TRBD1 for D (5 bases). This CDR3 region has 12 residues. Looked up from germline, CDR1 is SNHLY and CDR2 is FYNNEI. V lost 6 bases, J lost 8 bases, and 13 bases lay in between. CDR3 bases: TGTGCCAGCAGCCCAGGGACGTTGGGCTACACCTTC. It codes for CASSPGTLGYTF.

In its sample, this clonotype was seen many times. V and J are TRBV9 and TRBJ2-1; D unclear. Per germline, CDR1 SGDLS and CDR2 YYNGEE. The CDR3 consists of 12 residues. The V gene lost 2 bases and the J gene lost 1 base, with 1 base spanning the gap. The CDR3 DNA follows: TGTGCCAGCAGCGTGTCCTACAATGAGCAGTTCTTC. This codes for CASSVSYNEQFF.

This clonotype occurred many times. The CDR3 region has the DNA TGCAGCGCATTCGGCCGGACAGGGGTTAGCGGCGGGAGTTACAATGAGCAGTTCTTC. The encoded protein is CSAFGRTGVSGGSYNEQFF. J is TRBJ2-1 and V is TRBV29-1; TRBD1 matches at 9 bases. The CDR3 has 19 amino acids. Per germline, CDR1 SQVTM and CDR2 ANQGSEA. Germline trimming cut 7 bases from V and 4 bases from J; bases unmatched to any gene: 23.

Ten or more counts support this clonotype. The chain links TRBV29-1 to TRBJ2-1, with 8 bases that match TRBD2. The CDR3 is 13 amino acids. Germline lookup yields CDR1 SQVTM and CDR2 ANQGSEA. Trimming removed 7 bases from V and 4 bases from J; junction bases left unmatched: 6. The CDR3 nucleotides read TGCAGCGCGGCGGGCGGGGGGTACAATGAGCAGTTCTTC. Encoded protein: CSAAGGGYNEQFF.

This clonotype was found many times. In DNA, the CDR3 is TGCGCCAGCAGTGACAGATACACCGGGGAGCTGTTTTTT. Translation: CASSDRYTGELFF. The chain has TRBV5-1 and TRBJ2-2; D might be TRBD1 (5 bases). This CDR3 contains 13 residues. Germline V gives CDR1 SGHRS, CDR2 YFSETQ. V lost 5 bases to trimming and J lost 3 bases, with 8 bases between them.

This clonotype was detected a few times. The chain is built from TRBV12-2 and TRBJ2-3; the D call of TRBD1 is as the table states it, not checked on the DNA. TRBV12-2 is listed as a pseudogene. This CDR3 region has 16 residues. CDR3 DNA sequence: TGTGCAAGTCGCCCGCCCGGGGGGGGGGCCACAGATACGCAGTATTTT. Its protein is CASRPPGGGATDTQYF.

This clonotype was detected ten times or more. The chain joins TRBV5-5 to TRBJ2-6; D gene unclear. The CDR3 length is 15 residues. Germline lookup yields CDR1 SGHKS and CDR2 YYEKEE (reference sequence). Trimming pared 4 bases from V and 2 bases from J, leaving 10 bases between. CDR3 DNA sequence: TGTGCCAGCAGCCCCGTTGCAACTGGGGCCAACGTCCTGACTTTC. The encoded protein is CASSPVATGANVLTF.

This clonotype was picked up many times. The V gene is TRBV5-6, the J gene TRBJ1-1, with D maybe TRBD1 (5 bases). From germline, CDR1 is SGHDT and CDR2 YYEEEE. Trimming cost V 4 bases and J 0 bases, with 13 bases left between them. The CDR3 loop spans 15 amino acids. CDR3 loop: CASSPGGGVNTEAFF. In nucleotides, the CDR3 is TGTGCCAGCAGCCCGGGGGGAGGGGTGAACACTGAAGCTTTCTTT.

This clonotype was detected many times. The rearrangement joins TRBV20-1 to TRBJ2-7; D remains unclear. Trimming stripped 3 bases from V and 3 bases from J, with 12 bases between. Germline CDR1 DFQATT, CDR2 SNEGSKA (reference sequence). This CDR3 has 13 residues. CDR3: CSASSDAFYEQYF. The CDR3 DNA reads as TGCAGTGCTAGTAGTGACGCCTTCTACGAGCAGTACTTC.

This clonotype is categorized as medium-sized (0.01 to 0.1%). This chain uses TRBV12-3 or TRBV12-4 with TRBJ2-2; 9 nucleotides match TRBD2. The ends lost 9 bases at V and 2 bases at J; junction bases unmatched: 4. The CDR3 is made up of 14 amino acids. The CDR3 loop reads CASGAGGNTGELFF. DNA of the CDR3: TGTGCCAGTGGAGCGGGGGGAAACACCGGGGAGCTGTTTTTT.

This clonotype was seen ten or more times. J is TRBJ2-1 and V is TRBV4-3; D possibly matches TRBD1 or TRBD2 (5 bases each). The CDR3 consists of 13 residues. V gave up 1 base and J gave up 10 bases, with 11 bases separating them. Germline CDR1 and CDR2: LGHNA and YSLEER. In DNA, the CDR3 is TGCGCCAGCAGCCAAGTGGGGTGGGGGGAGCAGTTCTTC. Translation: CASSQVGWGEQFF.

This clonotype was observed many times. The chain is built from TRBV12-3 or TRBV12-4 and TRBJ1-1; D is unresolved. CDR3 length equals 16 residues. V lost 5 bases and J lost 1, with 17 bases in between. This CDR3 is CASSPQIVWRNTEAFF. For the CDR3, the DNA is TGTGCCAGCAGTCCACAGATTGTCTGGAGGAACACTGAAGCTTTCTTT.

The table lists this clonotype with many counts. J is TRBJ2-7 and V is TRBV20-1, with 10 bases aligning to TRBD1. The CDR3 is 12 amino acids. The germline V gene encodes CDR1 DFQATT and CDR2 SNEGSKA (reference sequence). V lost 6 bases, J lost 3 bases, and 2 bases stayed unmatched. The CDR3 sequence: CSARTGGYEQYF. As DNA, the CDR3 is TGCAGTGCCAGGACAGGGGGCTACGAGCAGTACTTC.

V usage is TRBV6-5 and J usage is TRBJ2-3; no reliable D call. The CDR3 loop spans 16 amino acids. Trimming removed 10 bases at V and 0 bases at J, with 20 bases between. Looked up from germline, CDR1 is MNHEY and CDR2 is SVGAGI. CDR3: CANSPWAETSTDTQYF. CDR3 bases: TGTGCCAACAGCCCCTGGGCGGAAACTAGCACAGATACGCAGTATTTT.

This clonotype was detected a few times. The chain links TRBV3-1 to TRBJ2-7; D unclear. There are 14 residues in the CDR3. Per the germline V gene, CDR1 is LGHDT and CDR2 is YNNKEL (reference sequence). With 0 bases removed from V and 2 bases from J, the gap between germline ends came to 8 bases. As DNA, the CDR3 is TGTGCCAGCAGCCAAGAGGTAACAGCCTACGAGCAGTACTTC. Translation gives CASSQEVTAYEQYF.

The table lists this clonotype with many counts. The rearrangement links TRBV7-9 to TRBJ1-6; no clear D. The CDR3 length is 12 residues. The germline CDR1 and CDR2 sequences are SEHNR and FQNEAQ (reference sequence). Trimming removed 1 base from V and 9 bases from J, with 4 bases in between. The CDR3 region is CASSLDASPLHF. DNA of the CDR3: TGTGCCAGCAGCTTAGACGCTTCACCCCTCCACTTT.

This clonotype was detected many times. The rearrangement links TRBV5-1 to TRBJ2-1; perhaps TRBD2 as D (6 bases). Trimming removed 7 bases at V and 3 bases at J, with 11 bases between. The CDR3 spans 13 residues. Germline V gene data show CDR1 as SGHRS and CDR2 as YFSETQ. Here the CDR3 DNA reads TGCGCCAGCGGGGCGGGGTACTACAATGAGCAGTTCTTC. It yields the protein CASGAGYYNEQFF.

This clonotype has a count of ten or more. This chain joins TRBV12-3 or TRBV12-4 and TRBJ1-5, with D uncertain. The CDR3 totals 15 residues. Between the trimmed V and J ends, which lost 6 bases and 0 bases, there was a span of 12 bases. CDR3 amino acids: CASSPQAYSNQPQHF. The CDR3 DNA reads TGTGCCAGCAGCCCGCAGGCTTATAGCAATCAGCCCCAGCATTTT.

This clonotype was seen ten or more times. The rearrangement links TRBV20-1 to TRBJ1-4; 7 nucleotides match TRBD1. The germline V gene encodes CDR1 DFQATT and CDR2 SNEGSKA (reference sequence). Trimming removed 5 bases from V and 8 bases from J; junction bases left unmatched: 11. This CDR3 comprises 14 residues. CDR3 DNA sequence: TGCAGTGCTCCCAACAGACAGGGAGACGAAAAACTGTTTTTT. Amino acids: CSAPNRQGDEKLFF.

This clonotype was seen repeatedly, ten times or more. Compared with germline, one end of the junction differs, possibly owing to a read error. The CDR3 here is CASTLGIGTYNEQFF. CDR3 sequence (DNA): TGTGCCAGCACCTTGGGCATAGGGACCTACAATGAGCAGTTCTTC. The chain recombines TRBV5-5 with TRBJ2-1; D call uncertain. The CDR3 sequence is 15 residues long. Germline V gene sequence: CDR1 SGHKS, CDR2 YYEKEE (reference sequence).

This clonotype was seen a few times. The chain recombines TRBV20-1 with TRBJ1-1; D call uncertain. This CDR3 comprises 12 residues. Germline V gene lookup returns CDR1 DFQATT and CDR2 SNEGSKA (reference sequence). Trimming left V 2 bases short and J 3 bases short, with 7 bases between. Written as DNA, the CDR3 is TGCAGTGCTAGATCCATCTACACTGAAGCTTTCTTT. The encoded protein is CSARSIYTEAFF.

On this clonotype itself: An end of the junction differs from the germline gene, which may be a read error. The chain carries TRBV29-1 and TRBJ1-1, with no clear D. Germline V CDR1 and CDR2: SQVTM, ANQGSEA. The CDR3 sequence is 13 residues long. The CDR3 nucleotides read TGCAGTGTTCGAGGGTTTATGAACACCGAAGCTTTCTTT. This encodes CSVRGFMNTEAFF.